One sample yielded the 19 T cell receptor beta chains listed below, sequenced in a study. Via MiXCR, TCRdb re-called the 5' RACE reads, giving one row per CDR3 protein. The top ten hold 4.5% to 5.5% of the sample, which has about 5,700 distinct CDR3 sequences, roughly 34% seen once. The specimen sequenced was naive CD4+ T cells sorted from a lymph node. The subset was: naive CD4+ T cells, CD4+CD45RA+CD25-. Receptors were obtained from a female donor with breast cancer.

By frequency in the sample, this clonotype is large. The rearrangement uses TRBV29-1 and TRBJ1-2; D perhaps matches TRBD1 (6 bases). Germline CDR1 and CDR2: SQVTM and ANQGSEA. The CDR3 is 12 amino acids. Trimming took 5 bases from V and 2 from J, leaving 9 bases between them. The CDR3 here is CSVSDSNYGYTF. The CDR3 DNA reads TGCAGCGTTTCGGACAGCAACTATGGCTACACCTTC.

The chain uses TRBV20-1 and TRBJ2-1, with 7 bases lining up with TRBD1. V lost 2 bases and J lost 4; bases outside the gene matches: 11. The CDR3 consists of 16 residues. CDR1 DFQATT and CDR2 SNEGSKA come from the germline V gene (reference sequence). Here the CDR3 DNA reads TGCAGTGCTAGACCCGAGGGACAGCGGAGATACAATGAGCAGTTCTTC. It yields the protein CSARPEGQRRYNEQFF.

By share of the sample, this clonotype is medium-sized. This chain joins TRBV28 and TRBJ1-5; D remains unclear. Trimming stripped 10 bases from V and 2 bases from J, with 9 bases between. The germline CDR1 and CDR2 sequences are MDHEN and SYDVKM. The CDR3 has 12 amino acids. The CDR3 DNA sequence: TGTGCCACACGGGTTGGCAATCAGCCCCAGCATTTT. Residues: CATRVGNQPQHF.

The chain has TRBV5-1 and TRBJ2-1; possible D gene TRBD1, 6 bases. Germline V gene sequence: CDR1 SGHRS, CDR2 YFSETQ. The CDR3 length is 14 residues. Between the trimmed V and J ends, which lost 0 bases and 8 bases, there was a span of 12 bases. The CDR3 DNA reads as TGCGCCAGCAGCTTGGACAGGGACCTATATGAGCAGTTCTTC. As protein: CASSLDRDLYEQFF.

Concerning this clonotype: Possible read error: a much larger clone is one base away. The chain joins TRBV5-1 to TRBJ2-5, with D tentatively TRBD1 or TRBD2 (6 bases each). Trimming pared 0 bases from V and 2 bases from J, leaving 8 bases between. CDR3 length equals 14 residues. In germline, CDR1 is SGHRS, CDR2 YFSETQ. The CDR3 DNA follows: TGCGCCAGCAGCTTGGGGGGGGCTCAAGAGACCCAGTACTTC. It encodes CASSLGGAQETQYF.

By share of the sample, this clonotype is medium-sized (0.01 to 0.1%). The chain is built from TRBV5-6 and TRBJ2-1, with unresolved D. This CDR3 has 15 amino acids. V lost 5 bases and J lost 6, with 18 bases in between. Per the germline V gene, CDR1 is SGHDT and CDR2 is YYEEEE. CDR3 DNA: TGTGCCAGCAGGAACCAAGGGTCTAGAACCAATGAGCAGTTCTTC. Protein product: CASRNQGSRTNEQFF.

This clonotype was counted only a few times. V usage is TRBV20-1 and J usage is TRBJ1-6; D possibly corresponds to TRBD1 (6 bases). Trimming took 2 bases from V and 6 from J, leaving 8 bases between them. This CDR3 is built from 13 residues. In germline, CDR1 is DFQATT, CDR2 SNEGSKA (reference sequence). CDR3 amino acids: CSARRQANSPLHF. CDR3 DNA sequence: TGCAGTGCTAGAAGACAGGCTAATTCACCCCTCCACTTT.

There are a few counts of this clonotype. A much bigger clone sits one base away, suggesting this may be a read error. The chain carries TRBV6-6 and TRBJ2-3; 7 nucleotides line up with TRBD2. The germline V gene encodes CDR1 MNHNY and CDR2 SVGAGI (reference sequence). The CDR3 has 12 residues. CDR3 in DNA: TGTGTCAGCAGATGGGAGGGTGATACGCAGTATTTT. It translates to CVSRWEGDTQYF.

By sample share, this clonotype is medium-sized. The CDR3 loop reads CASSSGNGETQYF. The CDR3 coding sequence is TGCGCCAGCAGCTCAGGAAACGGGGAGACCCAGTACTTC. The chain employs TRBV4-1 and TRBJ2-5, with D uncertain. Germline-derived CDR1 and CDR2 are MGHRA and YSYEKL. V was pared by 5 bases and J by 5 bases, with 12 bases between. This CDR3 is 13 amino acids long.

The rearrangement uses TRBV20-1 and TRBJ2-1; the D is unclear. This CDR3 has 10 amino acids. The V gene lost 5 bases and the J gene lost 4 bases, with 3 bases spanning the gap. The germline V gene has CDR1 DFQATT and CDR2 SNEGSKA (reference sequence). The CDR3 protein is CSAEYNEQFF. CDR3 bases: TGCAGTGCTGAGTACAATGAGCAGTTCTTC.

By share of the sample, this clonotype is medium-sized. The V gene is TRBV7-2, the J gene TRBJ2-1; either TRBD1 or TRBD2 may supply D (5 bases each). Per the germline V gene, CDR1 is SGHTA and CDR2 is FQGNSA. V dropped 3 bases and J dropped 9 bases, with 15 bases sitting between them. This CDR3 region has 14 residues. The CDR3 nucleotides are TGTGCCAGCAGCTTGGGACCGATCGGGGCTGAGCAGTTCTTC. Translation: CASSLGPIGAEQFF.

This clonotype appeared a single time. Just one base apart from a much larger clone, this may be a read error. Here the CDR3 omits its conserved ending phenylalanine or tryptophan, so a read error is the likely source. The rearrangement joins TRBV4-2 to TRBJ2-5; TRBD2 aligns across 8 bases. From germline, CDR1 is LGHNA and CDR2 YNFKEQ. The CDR3 consists of 16 residues. Germline trimming cut 4 bases from V and 4 bases from J; bases unmatched to any gene: 11. As DNA, the CDR3 is TGTGCCAGCAGCCCCCGGACAGCGGGGGTGCGAGAGACCCAGTACTCC. It yields the protein CASSPRTAGVRETQYS.

The chain employs TRBV5-1 and TRBJ1-1, with D maybe TRBD1 (5 bases). Trimming took 4 bases from V and 5 from J, leaving 18 bases between them. The germline gives CDR1 SGHRS, CDR2 YFSETQ. This CDR3 has 15 residues. The CDR3 DNA sequence: TGCGCCAGCAGCCGGGACGCGGGTGCTGGAACTGAAGCTTTCTTT. This translates into CASSRDAGAGTEAFF. Looking up the rest from reference TRBV5-1 and TRBJ1-1 gives the full variable domain: KAGVTQTPRYLIKTRGQQVTLSCSPISGHRSVSWYQQTPGQGLQFLFEYFSETQRNKGNFPGRFSGRQFSNSRSEMNVSTLELGDSALYLCASSRDAGAGTEAFFGQGTRLTVV.

In regard to this clonotype: A much larger clone differs by one base, so this may be a read error. The gene calls are TRBV7-6 and TRBJ1-1; no reliable D call. CDR1 and CDR2 from the germline V gene are SGHVS and FNYEAQ. V was clipped by 4 bases and J by 4 bases, with 10 bases between them. The CDR3 length is 13 residues. For the CDR3, the DNA is TGTGCCAGCAGCTCACAGCTAAGCACTGAAGCTTTCTTT. Translating it yields CASSSQLSTEAFF. Full variable domain (outside the CDR3, taken from reference TRBV7-6 and TRBJ1-1): GAGVSQSPRYKVTKRGQDVALRCDPISGHVSLYWYRQALGQGPEFLTYFNYEAQQDKSGLPNDRFSAERPEGSISTLTIQRTEQRDSAMYRCASSSQLSTEAFFGQGTRLTVV.

By sample fraction, this clonotype is medium-sized (0.01 to 0.1%). V usage is TRBV5-1 and J usage is TRBJ2-4; D tentatively fits TRBD1 or TRBD2 (5 bases each). This CDR3 comprises 18 residues. Germline lookup yields CDR1 SGHRS and CDR2 YFSETQ. The V and J ends lost 4 bases and 0 bases respectively, with 20 bases between them. The CDR3 coding sequence is TGCGCCAGCAGCAGCACCCTGGGACCCCCCCTAGCCAAAAACATTCAGTACTTC. It yields the protein CASSSTLGPPLAKNIQYF.

This clonotype has a handful of counts. The V and J genes are TRBV2 and TRBJ1-2, with D hard to call. The germline V gene encodes CDR1 SNHLY and CDR2 FYNNEI. The CDR3 has 11 residues. The V and J ends lost 10 bases and 7 bases respectively, with 13 bases between them. The CDR3 is CANPREGGYTF. The DNA for the CDR3 is TGTGCCAACCCTCGGGAAGGTGGCTACACCTTC.

The chain joins TRBV20-1 to TRBJ1-5, with TRBD1 matching 8 bases. The CDR3 extends over 15 amino acids. CDR1 and CDR2 from the germline V gene are DFQATT and SNEGSKA (reference sequence). The V gene end was trimmed by 3 bases and the J gene end by 13 bases; junction bases not matched to a gene: 17. CDR3 sequence: CSASSVGQANQTQHF. In nucleotides, the CDR3 is TGCAGTGCTAGCTCGGTGGGACAGGCCAATCAGACACAGCATTTT.

About this clonotype: Its ends do not fully match the called genes, so a read error is possible. V gene TRBV15 combines with J gene TRBJ1-1; possibly TRBD1 for D (5 bases). Germline V gene lookup returns CDR1 LNHNV and CDR2 YYDKDF (reference sequence). This CDR3 contains 13 residues. The CDR3 protein is CATSRGLGGEAFF. The CDR3 DNA follows: TGCGCCACCAGCAGAGGTCTGGGGGGGGAAGCTTTCTTT. Drawing the rest from reference TRBV15 and TRBJ1-1, the complete variable domain is DAMVIQNPRYQVTQFGKPVTLSCSQTLNHNVMYWYQQKSSQAPKLLFHYYDKDFNNEADTPDNFQSRRPNTSFCFLDIRSPGLGDTAMYLCATSRGLGGEAFFGQGTRLTVV.

The CDR3 nucleotides are TGCAGTGCTAGAACCGGAGGTGGAAACACCATATATTTT. Translation: CSARTGGGNTIYF. The rearrangement joins TRBV20-1 to TRBJ1-3; D ambiguous. The CDR3 is made up of 13 amino acids. V dropped 2 bases and J dropped 3 bases, with 8 bases sitting between them. The germline gives CDR1 DFQATT, CDR2 SNEGSKA (reference sequence).